Presented here are 10 T cell receptor beta chains from one specimen sequenced in a study of T cells in Graves' hyperthyroidism and ophthalmopathy. TCR beta CDR3 regions were amplified from RNA. A first-round RT-PCR of the TCR CDR3 used the HTBI primer set. MiXCR, applied by TCRdb to the multiplex PCR reads, yields one record per CDR3 protein. The data show about 480,000 distinct CDR3 sequences, approximately 15% seen once. Sequenced material: blood. The receptors shown here come from a woman under 30 with Graves' hyperthyroidism.

About this clonotype itself: Since a much larger clone is just one base distant, this may be a read error. The CDR3 ends on some other residue instead of the conserved phenylalanine or tryptophan, so this is likely a read error. This sequence joins TRBV24-1 and TRBJ1-1; D possibly corresponds to TRBD1 (6 bases). The CDR3 is made up of 14 amino acids. V dropped 7 bases and J dropped 5 bases, with 16 bases sitting between them. Per germline, CDR1 KGHDR and CDR2 SFDVKD. The DNA of the CDR3 is TGTGCCACCAGGCCCTCAGGGGATAGGACTGAAGCTTTCCTT. It codes for CATRPSGDRTEAFL.

This clonotype was observed a handful of times. The V gene is TRBV9, the J gene TRBJ2-1; the D gene is possibly TRBD2 (5 bases). Trimming shortened V by 0 bases and J by 0 bases, and 10 bases separated the two germline ends. In germline, CDR1 is SGDLS, CDR2 YYNGEE. The CDR3 totals 16 residues. Written as DNA, the CDR3 is TGTGCCAGCAGCGTAGAGCGGAGGAGCTCCTACAATGAGCAGTTCTTC. Protein sequence: CASSVERRSSYNEQFF.

This clonotype was seen repeatedly, ten times or more. This chain joins TRBV30 and TRBJ2-1; D is possibly TRBD1 (5 bases). The CDR3 consists of 15 residues. Germline CDR1 is GTSNPN and CDR2 is SVGIG (reference sequence). The V end was cut by 4 bases, the J end by 7 bases, with 20 bases between. In DNA form, the CDR3 reads TGTGCCTGGACAGCTAGGGGCAGGGTCGGGAATGAGCAGTTCTTC. Its protein is CAWTARGRVGNEQFF.

This sequence joins TRBV12-3 or TRBV12-4 and TRBJ2-2; D unresolved. The CDR3 consists of 15 residues. V was cut by 3 bases and J by 6 bases, with 14 bases left in between. The CDR3 nucleotides are TGTGCCAGCAGTTTTGTTCCAGTACAAGCCGGGGAGCTGTTTTTT. It codes for CASSFVPVQAGELFF.

This clonotype came up many times. The genes are TRBV27 and TRBJ2-1; either TRBD1 or TRBD2 may fit D (5 bases each). V was pared by 3 bases and J by 10 bases, with 7 bases between. Germline loops: CDR1 MNHEY, CDR2 SMNVEV (reference sequence). The CDR3 contains 11 residues. CDR3 sequence: CASSFGAEQFF. The CDR3 coding sequence is TGTGCCAGCAGTTTCGGGGCGGAGCAGTTCTTC.

The chain is built from TRBV30 and TRBJ1-2; D is undetermined. The V and J ends lost 4 bases and 7 bases respectively, with 10 bases between them. The CDR3 runs 11 residues. Germline V lookup: CDR1 GTSNPN, CDR2 SVGIG (reference sequence). CDR3 protein: CAWTRGSGYTF. DNA for the CDR3: TGTGCCTGGACGAGAGGCTCTGGCTACACCTTC.

This clonotype was recorded many times. The rearrangement joins TRBV25-1 to TRBJ1-6; D uncertain. Germline values: CDR1 MGHDK, CDR2 SYGVNS. Trimming took 0 bases from V and 10 from J, leaving 7 bases between them. This CDR3 region has 13 residues. The DNA of the CDR3 is TGTGCCAGCAGTGAATATCTTGGGTCACCCCTCCACTTT. Protein: CASSEYLGSPLHF.

This clonotype showed up many times. The V gene is TRBV7-7, the J gene TRBJ2-3, with 11 nucleotides matching TRBD2. CDR1 and CDR2 (germline): SSHAT, FNYEAQ (reference sequence). V lost 6 bases to trimming and J lost 1 base; unmatched junction nucleotides: 3. The CDR3 spans 15 residues. The CDR3 DNA follows: TGTGCCAGCAGAGAACTAGCGGGAGGCACAGATACGCAGTATTTT. Amino acid sequence: CASRELAGGTDTQYF.

This clonotype was seen at least ten times. The chain employs TRBV12-3 or TRBV12-4 and TRBJ1-3; 12 bases match TRBD1. The junction had 6 bases not matched to a gene; V was cut back by 5 bases and J by 1 base. This CDR3 contains 17 residues. The CDR3 here is CASSTGTGGSSGNTIYF. In DNA, the CDR3 is TGTGCCAGCAGTACCGGGACAGGGGGCTCATCTGGAAACACCATATATTTT.

This clonotype occurred many times. The chain uses TRBV11-2 and TRBJ1-4; D unresolved. The CDR3 is 13 residues long. V lost 5 bases and J 8 bases, leaving 12 bases between the germline ends. Germline CDR1 is SGHAT and CDR2 is FQNNGV. CDR3 protein: CASSPRAGEKLFF. CDR3 nucleotides: TGTGCCAGCAGCCCCCGTGCTGGGGAAAAACTGTTTTTT.